The 28 T cell receptor beta chains listed next were all sequenced from one sample in a study of blood T cell repertoires in COVID-19. Method: immunoSEQ multiplex PCR; TCRdb's copy keeps in-frame clones and lacks some. The sample yields about 300,000 clones, around nine tenths seen once. Sequencing used peripheral blood. The receptors here all came from a man in his 70s with acute or convalescent COVID-19.

This chain uses TRBV6-2 or TRBV6-3 with TRBJ2-2; 8 nucleotides line up with TRBD2. The CDR3 sequence is 13 residues long. Germline V gives CDR1 MNHEY, CDR2 SVGEGT. V was clipped by 6 bases and J by 6 bases; unmatched bases: 3. The CDR3, as DNA: TGTGCCAGCAGCACGGGGGGGCCCGGGGAGCTGTTTTTT. Translating gives CASSTGGPGELFF.

V usage is TRBV2 and J usage is TRBJ1-5; D is ambiguous. Trimming shortened V by 6 bases and J by 3 bases, and 9 bases separated the two germline ends. The CDR3 length is 13 residues. The germline CDR1 and CDR2 sequences are SNHLY and FYNNEI. The CDR3 DNA is TGTGCCAGCAGCCCTAACCTCAATCAGCCCCAGCATTTT. Protein sequence: CASSPNLNQPQHF.

The chain is built from TRBV5-1 and TRBJ2-2; D gene ambiguous. Germline loops: CDR1 SGHRS, CDR2 YFSETQ. This CDR3 spans 16 amino acids. Trimming shortened V by 0 bases and J by 4 bases, and 13 bases separated the two germline ends. The CDR3 loop reads CASSLGNSNPTGELFF. CDR3 bases: TGCGCCAGCAGCTTGGGTAACAGTAACCCCACCGGGGAGCTGTTTTTT.

This chain links TRBV2 with TRBJ1-5, with 7 bases matching TRBD1. This CDR3 is built from 14 residues. Germline CDR1 SNHLY, CDR2 FYNNEI. The V gene end was trimmed by 6 bases and the J gene end by 6 bases; junction bases not matched to a gene: 8. In DNA form, the CDR3 reads TGTGCCAGCAGCGGGACAGCGAATAGTCAGCCCCAGCATTTT. Its protein product is CASSGTANSQPQHF.

CDR3: CASSWGQSGNTIYF. The CDR3 nucleotides read TGTGCCAGCAGCTGGGGGCAATCTGGAAACACCATATATTTT. The chain is built from TRBV5-5 and TRBJ1-3; D might be TRBD1 (6 bases). Germline assignment: CDR1 SGHKS and CDR2 YYEKEE (reference sequence). Trimming pared 3 bases from V and 1 base from J, leaving 8 bases between. The CDR3 has 14 residues.

V is TRBV29-1 and J is TRBJ2-6; D might be TRBD1 (6 bases). CDR3 length equals 19 residues. Trimming took 7 bases from V and 0 from J, leaving 25 bases between them. Germline values: CDR1 SQVTM, CDR2 ANQGSEA. The CDR3: CSASHHEDSPYSGANVLTF. CDR3 sequence (DNA): TGCAGCGCTTCCCACCATGAGGACAGTCCCTACTCTGGGGCCAACGTCCTGACTTTC.

The chain recombines TRBV4-1 with TRBJ1-6, with D possibly matching TRBD1 (6 bases). Germline V CDR1 and CDR2: MGHRA, YSYEKL. V lost 1 base, J lost 8 bases, and 15 bases lay in between. There are 16 residues in the CDR3. CDR3 in DNA: TGCGCCAGCAGCCAAGGGGGGCGGGCCGGGGATTCACCCCTCCACTTT. It specifies CASSQGGRAGDSPLHF.

This clone appeared a few times. The chain combines TRBV7-2 with TRBJ1-3; TRBD1 matches at 7 bases. Germline CDR1 SGHTA, CDR2 FQGNSA. The CDR3 length is 15 residues. Trimming took 5 bases from V and 0 from J; bases not matched to a gene: 4. CDR3: CASSPGTVSGNTIYF. CDR3 sequence (DNA): TGTGCCAGCAGCCCCGGGACAGTCTCTGGAAACACCATATATTTT.

V is TRBV29-1 and J is TRBJ1-4, with D possibly matching TRBD1 (5 bases). The V end was cut by 7 bases, the J end by 5 bases, with 14 bases between. Germline lookup yields CDR1 SQVTM and CDR2 ANQGSEA. The CDR3 extends over 13 amino acids. The CDR3 here is CSAAGQQNEKLFF. In DNA form, the CDR3 reads TGCAGCGCCGCGGGGCAGCAGAATGAAAAACTGTTTTTT.

The genes are TRBV11-2 and TRBJ1-4; 7 nucleotides agree with TRBD1. Germline assignment: CDR1 SGHAT and CDR2 FQNNGV. The CDR3 is made up of 16 amino acids. The V gene end was trimmed by 6 bases and the J gene end by 7 bases; junction bases not matched to a gene: 14. CDR3 loop: CASRPAFMRQGEKLFF. CDR3 DNA: TGTGCCAGCAGGCCAGCTTTTATGAGACAGGGTGAAAAACTGTTTTTT.

This chain uses TRBV19 with TRBJ2-3, with D possibly TRBD1 on 5 matching bases. With 1 base removed from V and 4 bases from J, the gap between germline ends came to 6 bases. CDR1 is LNHDA and CDR2 is SQIVND in the germline V gene (reference sequence). The CDR3 length is 13 residues. The CDR3 DNA sequence: TGTGCCAGTAGTATAGGGGGCGCAGATACGCAGTATTTT. Translated: CASSIGGADTQYF.

This clone was seen more than once but under ten times. The chain is built from TRBV7-3 and TRBJ1-1, with D tentatively TRBD1 (5 bases). The CDR3 has 14 amino acids. The V end lost 2 bases, the J end lost 5 bases, and 12 bases lay between the germline ends. CDR1 SGHTA and CDR2 FQGTGA come from the germline V gene. The CDR3 DNA is TGTGCCAGCAGCTTATTCCGGGGGAGGACTGAAGCTTTCTTT. Protein sequence: CASSLFRGRTEAFF.

Details on this clone: Other DNA variants within this sample encode the same CDR3. The chain links TRBV9 to TRBJ2-3, with TRBD1 matching over 9 bases. Germline V lookup: CDR1 SGDLS, CDR2 YYNGEE. The J segment lost 0 bases and the V segment lost 0 bases, leaving 5 bases of the junction unmatched. The length of the CDR3 is 17 residues. CDR3 protein: CASSVEGQGLSTDTQYF. CDR3 DNA sequence: TGTGCCAGCAGCGTAGAGGGACAGGGCCTTAGCACAGATACGCAGTATTTT.

This clone was recorded once. Other DNA sequences in this specimen translate into the identical CDR3. The chain uses TRBV6-2 or TRBV6-3 and TRBJ2-3; TRBD1 is a possible D gene (5 bases). The V gene lost 5 bases and the J gene lost 0 bases, with 12 bases spanning the gap. The CDR3 runs to 15 residues. Germline loops: CDR1 MNHEY, CDR2 SVGEGT. CDR3 sequence reads: CASSRWGVSTDTQYF. The CDR3 DNA is TGTGCCAGCAGTCGGTGGGGCGTAAGCACAGATACGCAGTATTTT.

CDR3 sequence reads: CASRTGGRAEAFF. The CDR3 DNA reads as TGTGCCAGCAGGACAGGGGGACGAGCTGAAGCTTTCTTT. The chain has TRBV2 and TRBJ1-1, with TRBD1 matching 9 bases. This CDR3 region has 13 residues. CDR1 and CDR2 (germline): SNHLY, FYNNEI. The V segment lost 6 bases and the J segment 6 bases; nucleotides outside the gene matches: 5.

The chain employs TRBV14 and TRBJ2-7, with D maybe TRBD2 (5 bases). Germline values: CDR1 SGHDN, CDR2 FVKESK. V was shortened by 0 bases and J by 5 bases, with 8 bases between the two germline ends. There are 13 residues in the CDR3. The DNA of the CDR3 is TGTGCCAGCAGCCAAGAGGAGGTTCACGAGCAGTACTTC. Its translation is CASSQEEVHEQYF.

The chain is built from TRBV7-9 and TRBJ1-4; perhaps TRBD1 as D (6 bases). Per the germline V gene, CDR1 is SEHNR and CDR2 is FQNEAQ (reference sequence). This CDR3 region has 14 residues. Deletions cut 2 bases from V and 8 bases from J, with 12 bases between. CDR3 loop: CASSLSAGDEKLFF. The CDR3 nucleotides are TGTGCCAGCAGCTTATCGGCAGGGGACGAAAAACTGTTTTTT. Full variable domain (rest looked up from reference TRBV7-9 and TRBJ1-4): DTGVSQNPRHKITKRGQNVTFRCDPISEHNRLYWYRQTLGQGPEFLTYFQNEAQLEKSRLLSDRFSAERPKGSFSTLEIQRTEQGDSAMYLCASSLSAGDEKLFFGSGTQLSVL.

V is TRBV5-6 and J is TRBJ2-2, with no clear D. CDR1 and CDR2 (germline): SGHDT, YYEEEE. The CDR3 spans 16 residues. The germline V and J ends were trimmed by 2 bases and 0 bases, with 11 bases remaining between them. CDR3 DNA sequence: TGTGCCAGCAGCTTTTTCGGCAGGTCGAACACCGGGGAGCTGTTTTTT. Residues: CASSFFGRSNTGELFF.

The count of this clone is one. The genes are TRBV29-1 and TRBJ2-3, with TRBD2 identical over 13 bases. The CDR3 sequence is 16 residues long. The trim removed 2 bases at V and 1 base at J, leaving 3 bases unmatched. The V gene's germline CDR1 is SQVTM and CDR2 ANQGSEA. CDR3 loop: CSVEWGTSGGTDTQYF. The CDR3 DNA reads as TGCAGCGTTGAATGGGGGACTAGCGGGGGCACAGATACGCAGTATTTT.

The J gene is TRBJ2-3, the V gene TRBV5-4; D unclear. CDR3 length: 13 residues. Per the germline V gene, CDR1 is SGHNT and CDR2 is YYREEE (reference sequence). V was shortened by 3 bases and J by 0 bases, with 5 bases between the two germline ends. The CDR3 nucleotides are TGTGCCAGCAGCTCTATCAGCACAGATACGCAGTATTTT. This encodes CASSSISTDTQYF.

V gene TRBV5-4 combines with J gene TRBJ1-1, with a weak D call TRBD1 (5 bases). From germline, CDR1 is SGHNT and CDR2 YYREEE (reference sequence). V dropped 4 bases and J dropped 7 bases, with 14 bases sitting between them. CDR3 length equals 13 residues. The CDR3 loop reads CASSQRQTLEAFF. The CDR3 nucleotides read TGTGCCAGCAGCCAGCGACAGACCCTTGAAGCTTTCTTT.

This chain links TRBV5-5 with TRBJ2-2; weak D call: TRBD1 (6 bases). Trimming shortened V by 5 bases and J by 8 bases, and 13 bases separated the two germline ends. The CDR3 is 13 residues long. Per germline, CDR1 SGHKS and CDR2 YYEKEE (reference sequence). Here the CDR3 reads CASRLTGQGELFF. The CDR3 DNA reads as TGTGCCAGCAGACTCACAGGGCAAGGGGAGCTGTTTTTT.

The chain joins TRBV10-3 to TRBJ2-1; tentatively, D is TRBD2 (5 bases). V lost 3 bases and J 14 bases, leaving 11 bases between the germline ends. The CDR3 is made up of 11 amino acids. Germline CDR1 ENHRY, CDR2 SYGVKD. The DNA of the CDR3 is TGTGCCATCAGTGAAGGGCGGGTGGAGTTCTTC. Protein product: CAISEGRVEFF.

The chain joins TRBV6-1 to TRBJ2-7; D unclear. There are 13 residues in the CDR3. Germline CDR1 reads MNHNS; CDR2 reads SASEGT. V was cut by 2 bases and J by 2 bases, with 7 bases left in between. The CDR3 loop is CASSESIAYEQYF. DNA for the CDR3: TGTGCCAGCAGTGAATCGATAGCCTACGAGCAGTACTTC.

This sequence joins TRBV28 and TRBJ1-2; D gene uncertain. V shed 7 bases and J shed 3 bases, with 12 bases lying between them. CDR3 length: 13 amino acids. Germline-derived CDR1 and CDR2 are MDHEN and SYDVKM. CDR3 coding DNA: TGTGCCAGCATACGCTCCGGGGACTATGGCTACACCTTC. Translating it yields CASIRSGDYGYTF.

The CDR3 DNA follows: TGTGCCAGCAGTATCCAGGTGAACACTGAAGCTTTCTTT. It translates to CASSIQVNTEAFF. The rearrangement uses TRBV6-5 and TRBJ1-1; no definite D call. Deletions cut 5 bases from V and 0 bases from J, with 7 bases between. Germline V CDR1 and CDR2: MNHEY, SVGAGI. This CDR3 contains 13 residues.

V is TRBV11-3 and J is TRBJ2-2, with 9 bases aligning to TRBD2. V trimming: 5 bases; J trimming: 7 bases; junction bases outside the gene matches: 5. Germline V gives CDR1 SGHNT, CDR2 YENEEA. The CDR3 totals 14 residues. The CDR3 sequence is CASSPLAGDGELFF. The CDR3 nucleotides read TGTGCCAGCAGCCCTTTAGCGGGAGACGGGGAGCTGTTTTTT.

V is TRBV28 and J is TRBJ1-4; 9 positions agree with TRBD1. V shed 4 bases and J 1 base; nucleotides not matched to a gene: 4. The V gene's germline CDR1 is MDHEN and CDR2 SYDVKM. The CDR3 sequence is 16 residues long. CDR3 DNA: TGTGCCAGCAGTTATACAGGGGGCCGAACTAATGAAAAACTGTTTTTT. This sequence encodes CASSYTGGRTNEKLFF.